The next 17 T cell receptor beta chains were all read from a single sample in a study of radiotherapy plus CTLA-4 blockade in lung cancer. Sequencing used immunoSEQ multiplex PCR; TCRdb keeps in-frame clones, though not all of them. This sample has around 100,000 clones, with 81% found just once. The specimen was peripheral blood, collected from a patient treated with radiotherapy plus ipilimumab. The receptors were sampled from a human donor with non-small cell lung cancer that progressed on radiotherapy plus ipilimumab. Some clones in this sample may be carry-over from other donors' samples.

This chain uses TRBV7-9 with TRBJ1-2, with TRBD1 as a possible D gene (5 bases). This CDR3 region has 15 residues. The ends were cut back, 7 bases at V and 7 bases at J, with 22 bases in the middle. CDR1 is SEHNR and CDR2 is FQNEAQ in the germline V gene (reference sequence). The CDR3 reads CASNPQGGKGFGYTF. The CDR3 DNA follows: TGTGCCAGCAACCCCCAGGGAGGGAAAGGATTTGGCTACACCTTC. Full variable domain (missing parts from reference TRBV7-9 and TRBJ1-2): DTGVSQNPRHKITKRGQNVTFRCDPISEHNRLYWYRQTLGQGPEFLTYFQNEAQLEKSRLLSDRFSAERPKGSFSTLEIQRTEQGDSAMYLCASNPQGGKGFGYTFGSGTRLTVV.

The rearrangement joins TRBV2 to TRBJ2-3; no clear D gene. This CDR3 is built from 13 residues. Trimming shortened V by 5 bases and J by 0 bases, and 6 bases separated the two germline ends. Germline assignment: CDR1 SNHLY and CDR2 FYNNEI. The DNA of the CDR3 is TGTGCCAGCAGTTCTCAGAGCACAGATACGCAGTATTTT. It encodes CASSSQSTDTQYF.

This chain links TRBV19 with TRBJ1-1; no definite D call. Trimming removed 1 base from V and 11 bases from J, with 17 bases in between. This CDR3 spans 14 amino acids. CDR1 and CDR2 from the germline V gene are LNHDA and SQIVND (reference sequence). The CDR3 region is CASSIAGSPLRAFF. The CDR3 region has the DNA TGTGCCAGTAGTATAGCGGGAAGCCCCTTACGGGCTTTCTTT.

This clone came up a few times. V gene TRBV6-5 combines with J gene TRBJ1-5, with D possibly TRBD1 on 5 matching bases. The CDR3 is made up of 13 amino acids. V lost 4 bases and J 7 bases, leaving 11 bases between the germline ends. Germline CDR1 MNHEY, CDR2 SVGAGI. The CDR3 region is CASSSQGWQPQHF. CDR3 DNA: TGTGCCAGCAGTTCCCAGGGTTGGCAGCCCCAGCATTTT.

The genes are TRBV9 and TRBJ1-5; D is ambiguous. Germline loops: CDR1 SGDLS, CDR2 YYNGEE. CDR3 length: 13 residues. Deletions cut 0 bases from V and 6 bases from J, with 7 bases between. CDR3 nucleotides: TGTGCCAGCAGCGTAGAAGGGATTCAGCCCCAGCATTTT. As protein: CASSVEGIQPQHF.

The rearrangement links TRBV6-1 to TRBJ1-5, with TRBD1 matching over 9 bases. V gave up 6 bases and J gave up 3 bases; unmatched junction bases: 6. Looked up from germline, CDR1 is MNHNS and CDR2 is SASEGT. The CDR3 contains 15 residues. In DNA, the CDR3 is TGTGCCAGCAGGCGGGACAGGGAGGACAATCAGCCCCAGCATTTT. Translating gives CASRRDREDNQPQHF.

The chain links TRBV7-3 to TRBJ2-7, with 9 bases that match TRBD1. CDR3 size: 15 residues. V was clipped by 2 bases and J by 4 bases; unmatched bases: 6. In germline, CDR1 is SGHTA, CDR2 FQGTGA. The CDR3 DNA reads TGTGCCAGCAGCTTAGCCGGGACAGGGTCTTACGAGCAGTACTTC. It translates to CASSLAGTGSYEQYF.

The CDR3 is CASSPSLSTEAFF. In DNA, the CDR3 is TGTGCCAGCAGCCCAAGTCTGTCCACTGAAGCTTTCTTT. J is TRBJ1-1 and V is TRBV11-2; D gene ambiguous. This CDR3 has 13 amino acids. Trimming took 5 bases from V and 4 from J, leaving 11 bases between them. CDR1 is SGHAT and CDR2 is FQNNGV in the germline V gene.

The CDR3 coding sequence is TGTGCCAGCAGTTATCGCATTAGTGGAGTCAAAAACATTCAGTACTTC. Translating it yields CASSYRISGVKNIQYF. The rearrangement uses TRBV28 and TRBJ2-4; D unresolved. Germline-derived CDR1 and CDR2 are MDHEN and SYDVKM. The V end was cut by 4 bases, the J end by 3 bases, with 16 bases between. The CDR3 sequence is 16 residues long.

The rearrangement links TRBV4-2 to TRBJ2-2; 9 nucleotides agree with TRBD1. V lost 0 bases, J lost 8 bases, and 10 bases stayed unmatched. The germline gives CDR1 LGHNA, CDR2 YNFKEQ. This CDR3 is 17 amino acids long. DNA of the CDR3: TGTGCCAGCAGCCAAGAGAAGGGGGACAGGGCAGGGGGGGAGCTGTTTTTT. This sequence encodes CASSQEKGDRAGGELFF.

The J gene is TRBJ1-2, the V gene TRBV27; 9 bases agree with TRBD1. The CDR3 has 16 amino acids. Germline loops: CDR1 MNHEY, CDR2 SMNVEV (reference sequence). V was pared by 0 bases and J by 4 bases, with 6 bases of the junction left unmatched. CDR3 bases: TGTGCCAGCAGTTTATCGCCGGGACAGGGTGGCTATGGCTACACCTTC. This encodes CASSLSPGQGGYGYTF.

Here the CDR3 DNA reads TGTGCCAGCACCTATCGTGGGACTAACAACAATGAGCAGTTCTTC. Protein: CASTYRGTNNNEQFF. V usage is TRBV6-6 and J usage is TRBJ2-1, with TRBD2 identical over 7 bases. There are 15 residues in the CDR3. Germline CDR1 reads MNHNY; CDR2 reads SVGAGI (reference sequence). The ends lost 7 bases at V and 5 bases at J; junction bases unmatched: 11.

This chain uses TRBV5-1 with TRBJ1-4; D may be TRBD1 (6 bases). Germline V gene sequence: CDR1 SGHRS, CDR2 YFSETQ. The CDR3 loop spans 16 amino acids. V was pared by 3 bases and J by 5 bases, with 17 bases between. CDR3 in amino acids: CASSSLTGTGNEKLFF. In DNA form, the CDR3 reads TGCGCCAGCAGCTCCCTTACAGGGACGGGGAATGAAAAACTGTTTTTT.

The chain has TRBV9 and TRBJ1-2, with D hard to call. Germline-derived CDR1 and CDR2 are SGDLS and YYNGEE. Deletions cut 4 bases from V and 8 bases from J, with 18 bases between. CDR3 length: 14 amino acids. CDR3 bases: TGTGCCAGCAGCCCGGGAAGGGTTCTGGAAGGCTACACCTTC. Its translation: CASSPGRVLEGYTF.

This clone was detected only a few times. The chain combines TRBV29-1 with TRBJ1-3; D might be TRBD1 (5 bases). Trimming pared 4 bases from V and 2 bases from J, leaving 15 bases between. This CDR3 is 15 amino acids long. Looked up from germline, CDR1 is SQVTM and CDR2 is ANQGSEA. This CDR3 is CSVGLGQGAGNTIYF. DNA of the CDR3: TGCAGCGTTGGTTTAGGGCAGGGTGCTGGAAACACCATATATTTT.

This chain connects TRBV5-1 to TRBJ2-7; 9 bases align to TRBD1. The trim removed 3 bases at V and 4 bases at J, leaving 8 bases unmatched. CDR3 length: 15 residues. Germline CDR1 SGHRS, CDR2 YFSETQ. CDR3 loop: CASSSGQGPVYEQYF. In nucleotides, the CDR3 is TGCGCCAGCAGCTCCGGACAGGGGCCCGTTTACGAGCAGTACTTC.

The chain is built from TRBV4-2 and TRBJ2-3, with 10 bases lining up with TRBD2. The CDR3 is 17 amino acids. Germline CDR1 reads LGHNA; CDR2 reads YNFKEQ. Unmatched junction bases numbered 11, after V lost 1 base and J lost 7 bases. The CDR3 DNA reads as TGTGCCAGCAGCCAAGGCCCGGGGAGCGGGGGGGGATATACGCAGTATTTT. Its protein is CASSQGPGSGGGYTQYF.